This is a list of T cell receptor beta chains from one sample in a study of blood T cell repertoires in COVID-19. Using immunoSEQ multiplex PCR, the repertoire was profiled, and TCRdb retains in-frame clones only, with some absent. Of approximately 300,000 clones in the sample, 85% to 95% are singletons; the top ten hold roughly 3.6%. The specimen sequenced was PBMCs or T cells enriched from blood (not recorded which). These receptors were taken from a woman in her twenties or thirties who had been exposed to COVID-19. Both conserved end residues are part of each CDR3. The D gene is left open where the match is weak. Rows give clone size only sometimes, using once, few, many, or a class for an expanded clone.

J gene,clone size,D gene,CDR3 length,V gene,CDR3 protein,CDR3 DNA
TRBJ1-2,.,.,13,TRBV4-2,CASSQNDFYGYTF,TGTGCCAGCAGCCAAAATGACTTCTATGGCTACACCTTC
TRBJ1-2,.,.,13,TRBV6-5,CASTGVGGYGYTF,TGTGCCAGCACAGGCGTCGGTGGTTATGGCTACACCTTC
TRBJ1-6,.,TRBD1,14,TRBV5-8,CASSHGTANSPLHF,TGTGCCAGCAGCCACGGGACAGCGAATTCACCCCTCCACTTT
TRBJ1-6,.,.,17,TRBV5-1,CASSFLTRRVKGSPLHF,TGCGCCAGCAGCTTTCTGACCCGGAGGGTAAAGGGTTCACCCCTCCACTTT
TRBJ2-7,.,TRBD1,13,TRBV29-1,CSVPGTGDYEQYF,TGCAGCGTACCCGGGACAGGGGACTACGAGCAGTACTTC
TRBJ2-3,.,.,12,TRBV2,CATNGRGDTQYF,TGTGCCACCAACGGAAGAGGAGATACGCAGTATTTT
TRBJ2-1,.,TRBD2,16,TRBV29-1,CSVEGGETSDGNEQFF,TGCAGCGTTGAAGGGGGTGAGACTAGCGATGGGAATGAGCAGTTCTTC
TRBJ1-5,.,.,15,TRBV9,CASGPGGSSNQPQHF,TGTGCCAGCGGACCCGGGGGATCTAGCAATCAGCCCCAGCATTTT
TRBJ1-2,.,.,13,TRBV5-1,CASSLRDNYGYTF,TGCGCCAGCAGCTTGCGGGATAACTATGGCTACACCTTC
TRBJ1-1,.,.,16,TRBV5-4,CASSFQTGLVNTEAFF,TGTGCCAGCAGCTTCCAAACAGGGTTGGTGAACACTGAAGCTTTCTTT
TRBJ2-7,few,TRBD1,15,TRBV6-2/TRBV6-3,CASSFRDRFSYEQYF,TGTGCCAGCAGTTTCCGGGACAGATTTTCCTACGAGCAGTACTTC
TRBJ2-7,.,.,15,TRBV5-6,CASSHRQVGPYEQYF,TGTGCCAGCAGCCACAGACAGGTCGGACCCTACGAGCAGTACTTC
TRBJ2-5,.,.,17,TRBV27,CASSLLAGTVSPSGQYF,TGTGCCAGCAGTTTACTGGCGGGGACAGTATCTCCCAGCGGCCAGTACTTC
TRBJ2-2,.,.,14,TRBV9,CASSVGVTAGELFF,TGTGCCAGCAGCGTAGGAGTTACGGCCGGGGAGCTGTTTTTT
TRBJ1-1,.,.,14,TRBV6-5,CASSRGAINTEAFF,TGTGCCAGCAGCCGCGGGGCCATAAACACTGAAGCTTTCTTT
TRBJ1-2,once,TRBD1,12,TRBV3-1/TRBV3-2,CASSPGQVGYTF,TGTGCCAGCAGCCCTGGACAGGTTGGCTACACCTTC
TRBJ1-1,.,.,17,TRBV23-1,CASSQSAWGGENTEAFF,TGCGCCAGCAGTCAATCGGCCTGGGGGGGAGAGAACACTGAAGCTTTCTTT
TRBJ2-5,.,TRBD1,15,TRBV4-1,CASSQSHRGRETQYF,TGCGCCAGCAGCCAATCCCACAGGGGGCGAGAGACCCAGTACTTC
TRBJ1-5,.,.,15,TRBV7-2,CASSSRGYSNQPQHF,TGTGCCAGCAGCTCCAGGGGTTATAGCAATCAGCCCCAGCATTTT
TRBJ1-5,.,TRBD1,17,TRBV28,CASSWTGWNWGNQPQHF,TGTGCCAGCAGTTGGACAGGATGGAATTGGGGCAATCAGCCCCAGCATTTT
TRBJ1-6,.,TRBD1,15,TRBV10-3,CAIRGTRDRASPLHF,TGTGCCATCAGGGGAACACGGGACAGGGCCTCACCCCTCCACTTT
TRBJ1-6,.,.,14,TRBV5-1,CASSLQGVNSPLHF,TGCGCCAGCAGCTTACAGGGCGTTAATTCACCCCTCCACTTT
TRBJ1-3,.,.,17,TRBV5-1,CASSLARGGGSGNTIYF,TGCGCCAGCAGCTTGGCCCGGGGAGGAGGCTCTGGAAACACCATATATTTT
TRBJ1-6,.,.,15,TRBV6-1,CASSEAPRVNSPLHF,TGTGCCAGCAGTGAAGCTCCCAGGGTCAATTCACCCCTCCACTTT
TRBJ1-3,.,.,13,TRBV27,CASKRVSGNTIYF,TGTGCCAGCAAGAGGGTCTCTGGAAACACCATATATTTT
TRBJ1-6,.,TRBD1,15,TRBV7-8,CASSLWTGQNSPLHF,TGTGCCAGCAGCCTCTGGACAGGACAGAACTCACCCCTCCACTTT
TRBJ1-1,.,.,17,TRBV4-3,CASSQDLGGEANTEAFF,TGCGCCAGCAGCCAAGACCTCGGGGGGGAGGCGAACACTGAAGCTTTCTTT
TRBJ2-4,.,TRBD2,14,TRBV3-1/TRBV3-2,CASSQVSSGGIQYF,TGTGCCAGCAGCCAAGTATCGAGCGGGGGCATTCAGTACTTC
TRBJ2-5,.,.,15,TRBV7-2,CASSFFPGSQETQYF,TGTGCCAGCAGCTTTTTCCCGGGGAGCCAAGAGACCCAGTACTTC
TRBJ2-7,.,TRBD2,17,TRBV4-1,CASSQGLAGGRAYEQYF,TGCGCCAGCAGCCAGGGACTAGCGGGGGGCAGGGCCTACGAGCAGTACTTC
TRBJ1-6,.,.,15,TRBV19,CASSVGSSYNSPLHF,TGTGCCAGTAGTGTTGGGAGCTCCTATAATTCACCCCTCCACTTT
TRBJ1-4,.,.,13,TRBV7-8,CASSLEAPGKLFF,TGTGCCAGCAGCTTAGAGGCTCCGGGAAAACTGTTTTTT
TRBJ2-3,.,TRBD2,18,TRBV7-6,CASSLHPSGGVSTDTQYF,TGTGCCAGCAGCTTACATCCTAGCGGGGGGGTTAGCACAGATACGCAGTATTTT
TRBJ1-2,.,TRBD1,13,TRBV6-5,CASRRDRYYGYTF,TGTGCCAGCAGGAGGGACAGGTACTATGGCTACACCTTC
TRBJ1-1,.,.,13,TRBV2,CASSVSRNTEAFF,TGTGCCAGCAGTGTATCCAGGAACACTGAAGCTTTCTTT
TRBJ2-7,few,.,14,TRBV15,CATSVRTTERVQYF,TGTGCCACCAGCGTTAGGACTACCGAAAGGGTGCAGTACTTC
TRBJ1-5,.,.,16,TRBV5-1,CASSLDGRYSNQPQHF,TGCGCCAGCAGCTTGGATGGCAGGTATAGCAATCAGCCCCAGCATTTT
TRBJ2-1,once,TRBD2,16,TRBV9,CASSVAPASGDWVQFF,TGTGCCAGCAGCGTAGCTCCGGCTAGCGGGGATTGGGTGCAGTTCTTC
TRBJ2-1,.,TRBD2,16,TRBV18,CASSIRLADSYNEQFF,TGTGCCAGCTCAATAAGACTAGCGGACTCCTACAATGAGCAGTTCTTC
TRBJ2-3,.,.,16,TRBV21-1,CASSEGLATVTDTQYF,TGTGCCAGCAGCGAGGGACTAGCGACCGTCACAGATACGCAGTATTTT
TRBJ2-2,few,.,16,TRBV5-1,CASSLQPRGNTGELFF,TGCGCCAGCAGCTTGCAACCCCGAGGGAACACCGGGGAGCTGTTTTTT
TRBJ2-7,.,.,14,TRBV3-1/TRBV3-2,CASSPRDNSYEQYF,TGTGCCAGCAGCCCCCGGGACAACTCCTACGAGCAGTACTTC
TRBJ2-2,.,.,12,TRBV12-3/TRBV12-4,CASSDRLPELFF,TGTGCCAGCAGTGACAGACTGCCGGAGCTGTTTTTT
TRBJ1-4,.,TRBD1,14,TRBV4-3,CASSLGDSNEKLFF,TGCGCCAGCAGCTTGGGGGACAGTAATGAAAAACTGTTTTTT
TRBJ1-6,few,.,15,TRBV3-1/TRBV3-2,CASSLTSSYNSPLHF,TGTGCCAGCAGCCTCACAAGCTCCTATAATTCACCCCTCCACTTT
TRBJ1-6,.,.,15,TRBV7-2,CASSLLTGDNSPLHF,TGTGCCAGCAGCCTCCTGACAGGTGATAATTCACCCCTCCACTTT
TRBJ2-7,.,.,16,TRBV5-1,CASSPRPGQGSYEQYF,TGCGCCAGCAGCCCCCGACCAGGCCAAGGCTCCTACGAGCAGTACTTC
TRBJ1-5,once,TRBD1,17,TRBV19,CASSIPGRTGSHQPQHF,TGTGCCAGTAGTATACCAGGGCGGACAGGGAGTCATCAGCCCCAGCATTTT
TRBJ1-2,.,.,14,TRBV5-6,CASSFAGSTYGYTF,TGTGCCAGCAGCTTCGCAGGGTCTACCTATGGCTACACCTTC
TRBJ2-7,.,TRBD1,15,TRBV18,CASSPGTGSGYEQYF,TGTGCCAGCTCACCAGGGACAGGGTCGGGCTACGAGCAGTACTTC
TRBJ1-2,once,TRBD1,15,TRBV5-1,CASSLGTGDGYGYTF,TGCGCCAGCAGCTTGGGGACAGGGGACGGGTATGGCTACACCTTC
TRBJ2-4,.,.,14,TRBV11-2,CASGGASRKNIQYF,TGTGCCAGCGGAGGAGCCAGCCGCAAAAACATTCAGTACTTC
TRBJ1-1,.,.,13,TRBV18,CASSPEVLGEAFF,TGTGCCAGCTCACCCGAGGTTCTGGGTGAAGCTTTCTTT
TRBJ2-1,.,.,12,TRBV5-6,CASSSLPLEQFF,TGTGCCAGCAGCTCCTTACCACTTGAGCAGTTCTTC
TRBJ1-6,once,.,14,TRBV7-2,CASSFFGNNSPLHF,TGTGCCAGCAGCTTTTTCGGGAATAATTCACCCCTCCACTTT
TRBJ1-4,.,.,16,TRBV15,CATSRDPGAGDEKLFF,TGTGCCACCAGCAGAGATCCCGGGGCAGGGGATGAAAAACTGTTTTTT
TRBJ1-2,once,.,15,TRBV3-1/TRBV3-2,CASSQDALLPYGYTF,TGTGCCAGCAGCCAAGATGCCCTACTGCCCTATGGCTACACCTTC
TRBJ2-7,.,.,15,TRBV5-4,CASSLEAGGLYEQYF,TGTGCCAGCAGCTTGGAGGCAGGGGGACTTTACGAGCAGTACTTC
TRBJ1-2,.,.,12,TRBV5-4,CASSLRGDGYTF,TGTGCCAGCAGCTTGCGCGGTGACGGCTACACCTTC